Reported below is one TCR beta chain. The sample is drawn from a study of blood T cell repertoires in COVID-19. Per the study methods: Estimation of nucleated cell counts relied on the amplification of reference gene primers. Some clones are missing from TCRdb's copy, which holds only in-frame ones; the method was immunoSEQ multiplex PCR. The D gene and trimming were derived from the DNA, and the V and J assignments and clone size from that table. The sample yields around 150,000 clones, approximately 78% seen once. The material sequenced was peripheral blood. This TCR was sampled from a human donor in a cohort sampled during active COVID-19.

In nucleotides, the CDR3 is TGTGCCAGTAGTATTGGGGGGGGAAGCTACGAGCAGTACTTC. This translates into CASSIGGGSYEQYF. The chain links TRBV19 to TRBJ2-7; 7 positions agree with TRBD2. V lost 3 bases and J lost 3; bases outside the gene matches: 5. CDR1 is LNHDA and CDR2 is SQIVND in the germline V gene (reference sequence). This CDR3 has 14 residues.